This TCR beta chain was sequenced in a study of graft-versus-host responses after intestinal transplantation. Method: immunoSEQ multiplex PCR; TCRdb's copy keeps in-frame clones and lacks some. The table has over 65,000 clones, 90% to 95% seen once. Points on this clone: Its antigen remains unknown.

Germline V gene lookup returns CDR1 SQVTM and CDR2 ANQGSEA. V gave up 4 bases and J gave up 0 bases, with 13 bases separating them. The CDR3 has 14 amino acids. The source of this sequence is a human donor who received an intestinal transplant. The source material was unstimulated CD4+ T cells sorted from spleen or lymph node cells, sampled before intestinal transplant. The chain is built from TRBV29-1 and TRBJ2-7, with D tentatively TRBD2 (5 bases). CDR3 bases: TGCAGCGTTGTCAGGCCGGGGATCTCCTACGAGCAGTACTTC. It specifies CSVVRPGISYEQYF.